The sample holds many counts of the clone carrying this T cell receptor (beta chain). Its antigen is not identified. These data originate in a study of CD8 T cells in ankylosing spondylitis. Study-level findings and limits: A motif of fewer than ten highly homologous TCR beta variants was seen as apparently characteristic of ankylosing spondylitis blood. Within matched ankylosing spondylitis synovial fluid, disease-linked clones were reportedly significantly enriched.

Quantitative 5'-RACE was performed with molecular barcodes, and it yielded the TCR beta libraries. MiXCR, run by TCRdb on the 5' RACE reads, gives a single entry per CDR3 protein. This table has tens of thousands of distinct CDR3 sequences, roughly 6.1% appearing once. Source material: synovial fluid, either unsorted or a sorted T cell fraction (not recorded which). This clonotype was obtained from a male donor with ankylosing spondylitis.

CDR3 in amino acids: CASSGTSGAYTQYF. DNA of the CDR3: TGTGCCAGCAGCGGGACTAGCGGAGCGTATACGCAGTATTTT. The chain combines TRBV12-3 or TRBV12-4 with TRBJ2-3; 11 bases line up with TRBD2. Trimming cost V 6 bases and J 7 bases; bases outside gene matches: 6. This CDR3 has 14 amino acids.